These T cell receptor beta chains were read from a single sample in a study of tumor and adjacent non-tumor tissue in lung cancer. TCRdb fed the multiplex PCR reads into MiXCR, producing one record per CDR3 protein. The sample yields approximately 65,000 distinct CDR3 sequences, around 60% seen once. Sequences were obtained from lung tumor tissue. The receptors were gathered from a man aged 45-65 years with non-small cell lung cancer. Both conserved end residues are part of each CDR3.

CDR3aa: CASSRTGTGDNSPLHF; j_gene: TRBJ1-6; v_gene: TRBV4-1
CDR3aa: CASSFASGLYNEQFF; j_gene: TRBJ2-1; v_gene: TRBV11-2
CDR3aa: CASSPSAPPTIKQFF; j_gene: TRBJ2-1; v_gene: TRBV6-5
CDR3aa: CITGLAGDEQFF; j_gene: TRBJ2-1; v_gene: TRBV10-1
CDR3aa: CATRSGSGVYGYTF; j_gene: TRBJ1-2; v_gene: TRBV12-3/TRBV12-4
CDR3aa: CASRNRAWDHGQFF; j_gene: TRBJ2-1; v_gene: TRBV12-3/TRBV12-4
CDR3aa: CASGGTSEVREQFF; j_gene: TRBJ2-1; v_gene: TRBV2
CDR3aa: CANSILGGGHEQFF; j_gene: TRBJ2-1; v_gene: TRBV5-4
CDR3aa: CVSSFQTSTGELFF; j_gene: TRBJ2-2; v_gene: TRBV12-3/TRBV12-4
CDR3aa: CASSPSGHRNQPQHF; j_gene: TRBJ1-5; v_gene: TRBV7-2
CDR3aa: CSASRDNNQPQHF; j_gene: TRBJ1-5; v_gene: TRBV20-1
CDR3aa: CASSLPDGGHEKLFF; j_gene: TRBJ1-4; v_gene: TRBV5-6
CDR3aa: CVSSQNRDTQYF; j_gene: TRBJ2-3; v_gene: TRBV11-2
CDR3aa: CASSFWQGDYGYTF; j_gene: TRBJ1-2; v_gene: TRBV7-9
CDR3aa: CASSLAATSHYDKQFF; j_gene: TRBJ2-1; v_gene: TRBV11-1
CDR3aa: CASSPRDRGRVGQPQHF; j_gene: TRBJ1-5; v_gene: TRBV19
CDR3aa: CASGSLRVGEQFF; j_gene: TRBJ2-1; v_gene: TRBV12-5
CDR3aa: CASIPQVQGNYGYTF; j_gene: TRBJ1-2; v_gene: TRBV28
CDR3aa: CASSLFLGQGQRYTF; j_gene: TRBJ1-2; v_gene: TRBV28
CDR3aa: CASSHPRNGSKPDTQYF; j_gene: TRBJ2-3; v_gene: TRBV4-1
CDR3aa: CACSVRVAGAGWELFF; j_gene: TRBJ2-2; v_gene: TRBV30
CDR3aa: CASSLATGNNQPLHF; j_gene: TRBJ1-5; v_gene: TRBV7-8
CDR3aa: CASSYETGGEKLFF; j_gene: TRBJ1-4; v_gene: TRBV6-5
CDR3aa: CASSQAPSGGAGYEQYF; j_gene: TRBJ2-7; v_gene: TRBV4-1
CDR3aa: CASSLSGSNSQPQHF; j_gene: TRBJ1-5; v_gene: TRBV5-1
CDR3aa: CNVWTGGHNEQFF; j_gene: TRBJ2-1; v_gene: TRBV29-1
CDR3aa: CASSLVSSGGMSTDTQYF; j_gene: TRBJ2-3; v_gene: TRBV11-2
CDR3aa: CSAKGGGAFGTQYF; j_gene: TRBJ2-4; v_gene: TRBV20-1
CDR3aa: CASRSRVDTDTQYF; j_gene: TRBJ2-3; v_gene: TRBV7-9
CDR3aa: CTSSGQGGYEQYF; j_gene: TRBJ2-7; v_gene: TRBV12-3/TRBV12-4
CDR3aa: CSAYIGGTDTQHF; j_gene: -; v_gene: TRBV20-1
CDR3aa: CAISRSGRANVLTF; j_gene: TRBJ2-6; v_gene: TRBV10-3
CDR3aa: CVSSENSGGSVQETQYF; j_gene: TRBJ2-5; v_gene: TRBV2
CDR3aa: CSAGIGGGNTIYF; j_gene: TRBJ1-3; v_gene: TRBV20-1
CDR3aa: CASSPYRASSYNEQSF; j_gene: TRBJ2-1; v_gene: TRBV28
CDR3aa: CAGSLNADTLYF; j_gene: TRBJ2-3; v_gene: TRBV11-2
CDR3aa: CASSLVQTTYEQYF; j_gene: TRBJ2-7; v_gene: TRBV11-2
CDR3aa: CVISSDESTEAFF; j_gene: TRBJ1-1; v_gene: TRBV10-3
CDR3aa: CASSQSAGGLNTGELFF; j_gene: TRBJ2-2; v_gene: TRBV4-2
CDR3aa: CVSSSLGNEQFF; j_gene: TRBJ2-1; v_gene: TRBV6-2/TRBV6-3
CDR3aa: CASSLTDSEAFF; j_gene: TRBJ1-1; v_gene: TRBV5-1
CDR3aa: CTSSNRLGQLSTDTQCF; j_gene: TRBJ2-3; v_gene: TRBV11-1
CDR3aa: CASSPQRPSYNEQFF; j_gene: TRBJ2-1; v_gene: TRBV12-3/TRBV12-4
CDR3aa: CASSGQVIYEQFF; j_gene: TRBJ2-1; v_gene: TRBV7-9
CDR3aa: CASSYNGYEQYF; j_gene: TRBJ2-7; v_gene: TRBV6-2/TRBV6-3
CDR3aa: CSARELVTYEQYF; j_gene: TRBJ2-7; v_gene: TRBV20-1
CDR3aa: CAISESQGESNSPLHF; j_gene: TRBJ1-6; v_gene: TRBV10-3
CDR3aa: CASSQEGLAGGPYNEQFF; j_gene: TRBJ2-1; v_gene: TRBV4-1
CDR3aa: CATSDLGQGIADTQYF; j_gene: TRBJ2-3; v_gene: TRBV24-1
CDR3aa: CISSAGTSCTDTQYF; j_gene: TRBJ2-3; v_gene: TRBV11-3
CDR3aa: CASSSNTGSYEQYF; j_gene: TRBJ2-7; v_gene: TRBV6-5
CDR3aa: CTSSLDVAGTSGGNEQFF; j_gene: TRBJ2-1; v_gene: TRBV5-1
CDR3aa: CAISKSGTTYGYTF; j_gene: TRBJ1-2; v_gene: TRBV10-3
CDR3aa: CASSPLRDRDEQFF; j_gene: TRBJ2-1; v_gene: TRBV6-6
CDR3aa: CASSLGGTGYNEQFF; j_gene: TRBJ2-1; v_gene: TRBV11-2
CDR3aa: CSAQQHQYTDTQYF; j_gene: TRBJ2-3; v_gene: TRBV29-1